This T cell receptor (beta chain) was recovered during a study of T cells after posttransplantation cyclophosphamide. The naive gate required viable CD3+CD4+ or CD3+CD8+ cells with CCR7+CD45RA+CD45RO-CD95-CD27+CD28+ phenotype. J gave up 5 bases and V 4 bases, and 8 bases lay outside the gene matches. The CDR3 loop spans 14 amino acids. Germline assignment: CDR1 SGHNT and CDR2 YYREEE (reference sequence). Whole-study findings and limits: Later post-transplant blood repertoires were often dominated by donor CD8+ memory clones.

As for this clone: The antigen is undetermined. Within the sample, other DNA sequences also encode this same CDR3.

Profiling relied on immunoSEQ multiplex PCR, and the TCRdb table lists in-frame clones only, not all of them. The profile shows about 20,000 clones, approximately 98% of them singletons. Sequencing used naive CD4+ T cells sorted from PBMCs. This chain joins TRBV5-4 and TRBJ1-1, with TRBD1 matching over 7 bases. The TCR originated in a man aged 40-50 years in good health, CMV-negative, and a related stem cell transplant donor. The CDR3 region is CASSLTGVGTEAFF. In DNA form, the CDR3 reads TGTGCCAGCAGCCTAACAGGGGTTGGGACTGAAGCTTTCTTT.